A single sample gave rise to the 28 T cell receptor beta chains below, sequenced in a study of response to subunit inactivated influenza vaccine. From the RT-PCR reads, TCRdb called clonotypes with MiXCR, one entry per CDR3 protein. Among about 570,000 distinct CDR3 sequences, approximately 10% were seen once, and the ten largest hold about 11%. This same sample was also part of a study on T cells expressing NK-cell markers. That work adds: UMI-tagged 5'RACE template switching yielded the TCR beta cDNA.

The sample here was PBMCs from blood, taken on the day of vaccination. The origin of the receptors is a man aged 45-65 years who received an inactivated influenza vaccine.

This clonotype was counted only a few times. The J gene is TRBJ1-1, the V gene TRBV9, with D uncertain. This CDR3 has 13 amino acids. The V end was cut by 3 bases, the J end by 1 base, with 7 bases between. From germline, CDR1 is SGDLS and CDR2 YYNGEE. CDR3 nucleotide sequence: TGTGCCAGCAGCGGCACATCGAACACTGAAGCTTTCTTT. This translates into CASSGTSNTEAFF.

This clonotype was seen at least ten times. The CDR3 DNA sequence: TGTGCCAGCAGCCTAACAGGGGGCGGAAACATTCAGTACTTC. Translated, it gives CASSLTGGGNIQYF. The rearrangement joins TRBV6-1 to TRBJ2-4, with 9 bases identical to TRBD1. Germline V lookup: CDR1 MNHNS, CDR2 SASEGT. CDR3 length equals 14 residues. The trim removed 6 bases at V and 6 bases at J, leaving 6 bases unmatched.

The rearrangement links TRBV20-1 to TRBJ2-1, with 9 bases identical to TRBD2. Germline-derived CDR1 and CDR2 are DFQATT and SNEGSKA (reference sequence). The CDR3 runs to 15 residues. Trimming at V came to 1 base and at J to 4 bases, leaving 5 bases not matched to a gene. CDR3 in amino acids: CSARVRGGGYNEQFF. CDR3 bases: TGCAGTGCTAGAGTCCGCGGGGGGGGTTACAATGAGCAGTTCTTC.

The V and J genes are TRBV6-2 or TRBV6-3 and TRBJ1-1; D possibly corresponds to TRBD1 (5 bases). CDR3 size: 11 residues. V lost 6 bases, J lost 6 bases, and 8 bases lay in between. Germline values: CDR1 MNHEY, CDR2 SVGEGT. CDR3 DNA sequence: TGTGCCAGCAGGGGACGGTCTGAAGCTTTCTTT. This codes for CASRGRSEAFF.

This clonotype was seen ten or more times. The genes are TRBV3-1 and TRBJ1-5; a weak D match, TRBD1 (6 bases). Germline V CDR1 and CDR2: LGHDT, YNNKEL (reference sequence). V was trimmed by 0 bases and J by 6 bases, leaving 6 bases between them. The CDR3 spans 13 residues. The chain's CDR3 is CASSQDRGQPQHF. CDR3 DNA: TGTGCCAGCAGCCAAGACAGGGGTCAGCCCCAGCATTTT.

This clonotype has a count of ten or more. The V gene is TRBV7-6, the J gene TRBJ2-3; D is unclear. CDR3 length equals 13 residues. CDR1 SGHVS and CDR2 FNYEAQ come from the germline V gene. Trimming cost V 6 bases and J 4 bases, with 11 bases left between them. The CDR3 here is CASRPEGSDTQYF. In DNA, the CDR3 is TGTGCCAGCAGGCCTGAAGGGTCAGATACGCAGTATTTT.

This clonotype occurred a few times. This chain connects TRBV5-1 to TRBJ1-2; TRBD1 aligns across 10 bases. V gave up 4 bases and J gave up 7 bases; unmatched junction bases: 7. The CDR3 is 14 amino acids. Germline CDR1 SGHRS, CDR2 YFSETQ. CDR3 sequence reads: CASSLPGQGSGYTF. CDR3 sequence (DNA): TGCGCCAGCAGCCTACCGGGACAGGGGTCTGGCTACACCTTC.

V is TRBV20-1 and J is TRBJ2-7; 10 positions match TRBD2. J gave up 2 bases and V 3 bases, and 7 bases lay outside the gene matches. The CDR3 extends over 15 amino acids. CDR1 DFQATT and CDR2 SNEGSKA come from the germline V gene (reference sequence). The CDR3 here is CSARKGSGRTYEQYF. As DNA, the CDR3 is TGCAGTGCTAGGAAAGGTAGCGGGAGGACCTACGAGCAGTACTTC.

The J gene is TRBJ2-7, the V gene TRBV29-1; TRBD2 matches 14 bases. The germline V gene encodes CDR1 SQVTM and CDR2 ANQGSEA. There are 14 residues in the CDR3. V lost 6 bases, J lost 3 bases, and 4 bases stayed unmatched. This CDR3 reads CSVTGTSGGYEQYF. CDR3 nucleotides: TGCAGCGTCACCGGGACTAGCGGGGGCTACGAGCAGTACTTC.

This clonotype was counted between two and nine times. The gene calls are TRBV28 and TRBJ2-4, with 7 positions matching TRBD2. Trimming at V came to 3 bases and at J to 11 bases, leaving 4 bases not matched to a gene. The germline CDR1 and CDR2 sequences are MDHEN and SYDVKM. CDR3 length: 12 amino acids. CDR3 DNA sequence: TGTGCCAGCAGTTTTTCCAGCGGGGTTCAGTACTTC. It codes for CASSFSSGVQYF.

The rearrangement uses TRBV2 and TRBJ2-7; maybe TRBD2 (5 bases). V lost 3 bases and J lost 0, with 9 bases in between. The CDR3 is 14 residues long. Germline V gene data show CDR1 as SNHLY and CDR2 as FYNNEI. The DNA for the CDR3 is TGTGCCAGCAGTGACGGGATCATCTCCTACGAGCAGTACTTC. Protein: CASSDGIISYEQYF.

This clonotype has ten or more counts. The CDR3 DNA is TGTGCCAGTAGTAGAGGAGGGAAAAACGAGCAGTACTTC. It encodes CASSRGGKNEQYF. This sequence joins TRBV19 and TRBJ2-7; tentative D call: TRBD2 (6 bases). The germline V gene encodes CDR1 LNHDA and CDR2 SQIVND (reference sequence). CDR3 length equals 13 residues. V was shortened by 4 bases and J by 5 bases, with 12 bases between the two germline ends.

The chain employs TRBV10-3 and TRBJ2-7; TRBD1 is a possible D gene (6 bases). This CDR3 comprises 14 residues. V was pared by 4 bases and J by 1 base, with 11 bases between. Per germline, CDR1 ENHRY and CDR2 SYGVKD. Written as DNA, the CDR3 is TGTGCCATCAGTGGGGGGCAGGGGTCCTACGAGCAGTACTTC. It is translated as CAISGGQGSYEQYF.

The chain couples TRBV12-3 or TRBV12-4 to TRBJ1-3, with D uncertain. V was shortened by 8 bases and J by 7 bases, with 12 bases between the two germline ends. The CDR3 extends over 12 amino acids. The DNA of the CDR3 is TGTGCCAGCGGTAATGTACTGAACACCATATATTTT. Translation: CASGNVLNTIYF.

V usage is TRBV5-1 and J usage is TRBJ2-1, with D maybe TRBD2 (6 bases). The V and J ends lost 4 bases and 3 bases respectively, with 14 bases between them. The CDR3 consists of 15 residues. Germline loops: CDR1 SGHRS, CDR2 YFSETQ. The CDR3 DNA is TGCGCCAGCAGCGGGGACTCCGCCGGCTACAATGAGCAGTTCTTC. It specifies CASSGDSAGYNEQFF.

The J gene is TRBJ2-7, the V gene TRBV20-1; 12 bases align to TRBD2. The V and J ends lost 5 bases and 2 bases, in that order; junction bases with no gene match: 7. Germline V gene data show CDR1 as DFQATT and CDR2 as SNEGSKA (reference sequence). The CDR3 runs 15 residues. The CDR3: CSAQGTSGPTYEQYF. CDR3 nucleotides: TGCAGTGCTCAGGGGACTAGCGGGCCTACCTACGAGCAGTACTTC.

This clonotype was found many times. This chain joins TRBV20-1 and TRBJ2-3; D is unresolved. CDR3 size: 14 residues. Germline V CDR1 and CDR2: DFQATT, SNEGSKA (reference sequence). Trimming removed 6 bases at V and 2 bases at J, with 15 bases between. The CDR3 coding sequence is TGCAGTGCGCGTCGTGGTGGGATCACAGATACGCAGTATTTT. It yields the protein CSARRGGITDTQYF.

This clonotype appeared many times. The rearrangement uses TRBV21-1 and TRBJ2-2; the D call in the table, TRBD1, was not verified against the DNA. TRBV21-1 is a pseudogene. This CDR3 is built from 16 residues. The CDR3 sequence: CASSKSGDTGEGELFF. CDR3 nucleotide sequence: TGTGCCAGCAGCAAATCAGGGGATACAGGGGAGGGGGAGCTGTTTTTT.

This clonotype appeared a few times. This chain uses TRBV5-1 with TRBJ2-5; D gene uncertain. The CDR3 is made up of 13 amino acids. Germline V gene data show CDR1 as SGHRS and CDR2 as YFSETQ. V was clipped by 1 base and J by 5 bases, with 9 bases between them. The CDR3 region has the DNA TGCGCCAGCAGCTTGCAGGTTGGGGAGACCCAGTACTTC. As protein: CASSLQVGETQYF.

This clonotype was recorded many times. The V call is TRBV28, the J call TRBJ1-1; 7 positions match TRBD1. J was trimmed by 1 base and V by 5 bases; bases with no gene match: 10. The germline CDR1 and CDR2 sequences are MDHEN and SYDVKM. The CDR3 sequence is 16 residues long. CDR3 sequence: CASSRTTGPENTEAFF. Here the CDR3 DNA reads TGTGCCAGCAGTCGTACGACAGGGCCAGAGAACACTGAAGCTTTCTTT.

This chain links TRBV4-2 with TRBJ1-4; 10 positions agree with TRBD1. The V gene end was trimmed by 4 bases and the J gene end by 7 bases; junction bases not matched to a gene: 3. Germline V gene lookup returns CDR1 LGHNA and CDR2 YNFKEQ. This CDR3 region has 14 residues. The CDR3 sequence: CASSRDRGSEKLFF. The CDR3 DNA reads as TGTGCCAGCAGCCGGGACAGGGGAAGTGAAAAACTGTTTTTT.

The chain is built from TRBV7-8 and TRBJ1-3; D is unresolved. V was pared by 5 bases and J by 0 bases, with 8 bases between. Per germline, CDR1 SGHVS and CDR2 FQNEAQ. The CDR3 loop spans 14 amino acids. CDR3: CASSHISSGNTIYF. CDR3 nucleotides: TGTGCCAGCAGCCACATCAGCTCTGGAAACACCATATATTTT.

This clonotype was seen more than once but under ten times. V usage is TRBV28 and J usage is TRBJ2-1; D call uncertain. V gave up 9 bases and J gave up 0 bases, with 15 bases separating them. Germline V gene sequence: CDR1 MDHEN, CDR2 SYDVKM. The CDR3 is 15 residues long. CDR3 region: CASTSGLSSYNEQFF. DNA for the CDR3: TGTGCCAGTACGAGTGGCCTTAGCTCCTACAATGAGCAGTTCTTC.

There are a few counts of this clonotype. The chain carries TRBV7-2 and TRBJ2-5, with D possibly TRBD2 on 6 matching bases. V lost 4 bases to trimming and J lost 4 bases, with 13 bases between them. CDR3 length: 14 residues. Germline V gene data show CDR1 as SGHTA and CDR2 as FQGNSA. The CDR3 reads CASSYRDSRETQYF. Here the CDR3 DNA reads TGTGCCAGCAGCTATCGGGACTCCAGAGAGACCCAGTACTTC.

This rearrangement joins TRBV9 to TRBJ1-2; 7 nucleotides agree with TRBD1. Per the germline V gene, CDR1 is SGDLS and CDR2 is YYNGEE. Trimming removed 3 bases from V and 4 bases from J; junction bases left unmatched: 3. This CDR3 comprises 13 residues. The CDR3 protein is CASSAGQIYGYTF. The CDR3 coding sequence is TGTGCCAGCAGCGCGGGACAGATCTATGGCTACACCTTC.

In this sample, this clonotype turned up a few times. The DNA of the CDR3 is TGCAGCGTTGACGGCTTCCGCTCCTACAATGAGCAGTTCTTC. The encoded protein is CSVDGFRSYNEQFF. The chain is built from TRBV29-1 and TRBJ2-1, with D uncertain. Germline loops: CDR1 SQVTM, CDR2 ANQGSEA. The V end was cut by 3 bases, the J end by 0 bases, with 9 bases between. The CDR3 has 14 amino acids.

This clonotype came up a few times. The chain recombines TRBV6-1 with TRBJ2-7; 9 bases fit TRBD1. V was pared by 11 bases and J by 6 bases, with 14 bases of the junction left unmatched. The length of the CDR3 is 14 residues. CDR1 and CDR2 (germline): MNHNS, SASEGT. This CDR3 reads CALQWTGAGVEQYF. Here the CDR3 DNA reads TGTGCCTTACAGTGGACAGGGGCAGGGGTCGAGCAGTACTTC.

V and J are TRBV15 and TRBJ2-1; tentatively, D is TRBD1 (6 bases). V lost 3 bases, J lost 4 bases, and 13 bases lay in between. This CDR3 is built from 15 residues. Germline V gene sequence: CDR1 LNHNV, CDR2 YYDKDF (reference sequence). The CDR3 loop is CATSSRGWEYNEQFF. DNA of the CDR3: TGTGCCACCAGCAGCAGGGGTTGGGAATACAATGAGCAGTTCTTC. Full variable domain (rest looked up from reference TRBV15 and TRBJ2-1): DAMVIQNPRYQVTQFGKPVTLSCSQTLNHNVMYWYQQKSSQAPKLLFHYYDKDFNNEADTPDNFQSRRPNTSFCFLDIRSPGLGDTAMYLCATSSRGWEYNEQFFGPGTRLTVL.